The 23 T cell receptor beta chains listed next were all sequenced from one sample in a study of cytomegalovirus exposure and HLA in healthy donors. Amplification used 60 Vbeta primers and 13 Jbeta primers. The repertoire was sequenced with immunoSEQ multiplex PCR; TCRdb's copy has only in-frame clones and lacks some. This sample has about 130,000 clones, with over 70% found just once. The material sequenced was PBMCs. The receptors shown here come from a woman in her 40s in good health and CMV-seronegative.

The V gene is TRBV27, the J gene TRBJ1-1, with D possibly being TRBD1 (6 bases). Germline V gives CDR1 MNHEY, CDR2 SMNVEV (reference sequence). V was clipped by 2 bases and J by 1 base, with 8 bases between them. CDR3 size: 14 residues. The CDR3 here is CASSLIQGNTEAFF. The DNA for the CDR3 is TGTGCCAGCAGTTTAATACAGGGGAACACTGAAGCTTTCTTT.

This clone was picked up a small number of times. This chain joins TRBV6-1 and TRBJ1-1, with 7 bases identical to TRBD1. V trimming: 6 bases; J trimming: 3 bases; junction bases outside the gene matches: 4. CDR3 size: 13 residues. The germline V gene has CDR1 MNHNS and CDR2 SASEGT. DNA of the CDR3: TGTGCCAGCAGGGGGGGACAGTACACTGAAGCTTTCTTT. It translates to CASRGGQYTEAFF.

The chain carries TRBV5-1 and TRBJ2-7, with 7 positions matching TRBD1. The J segment lost 2 bases and the V segment lost 2 bases, leaving 1 base of the junction unmatched. Per germline, CDR1 SGHRS and CDR2 YFSETQ. CDR3 length: 13 amino acids. The CDR3 nucleotides are TGCGCCAGCAGCTTCGACAGGGCCTACGAGCAGTACTTC. As protein: CASSFDRAYEQYF.

The chain combines TRBV28 with TRBJ2-1; TRBD2 matches at 14 bases. CDR1 is MDHEN, CDR2 SYDVKM, per germline. The CDR3 is 17 amino acids. The V gene end was trimmed by 4 bases and the J gene end by 9 bases; junction bases not matched to a gene: 11. The CDR3 loop is CASSSPATSGRACEQFF. In DNA, the CDR3 is TGTGCCAGCAGTTCCCCCGCGACTAGCGGGAGGGCGTGTGAGCAGTTCTTC. Complete variable domain (other parts from reference TRBV28 and TRBJ2-1): DVKVTQSSRYLVKRTGEKVFLECVQDMDHENMFWYRQDPGLGLRLIYFSYDVKMKEKGDIPEGYSVSREKKERFSLILESASTNQTSMYLCASSSPATSGRACEQFFGPGTRLTVL.

The V and J genes are TRBV5-4 and TRBJ1-4, with D perhaps matching TRBD1 (5 bases). This CDR3 spans 17 amino acids. V lost 1 base to trimming and J lost 6 bases, with 19 bases between them. CDR1 is SGHNT, CDR2 YYREEE, per germline (reference sequence). As DNA, the CDR3 is TGTGCCAGCAGCTTGTCGGACACACAGTTGGGGTATGAAAAACTGTTTTTT. Amino acids: CASSLSDTQLGYEKLFF.

This chain uses TRBV10-2 with TRBJ2-1, with 7 nucleotides matching TRBD2. J was trimmed by 2 bases and V by 5 bases; bases with no gene match: 6. The length of the CDR3 is 15 residues. Germline CDR1 is WSHSY and CDR2 is SAAADI. In DNA, the CDR3 is TGCGCCAGCAGTACAGCGGGGAGTGCCTACAATGAGCAGTTCTTC. Its protein is CASSTAGSAYNEQFF.

The chain has TRBV9 and TRBJ2-1; 8 bases map to TRBD2. Germline CDR1 and CDR2: SGDLS and YYNGEE. The V and J ends lost 3 bases and 0 bases, in that order; junction bases with no gene match: 2. CDR3 size: 15 residues. The DNA of the CDR3 is TGTGCCAGCAGCGGAGCGGGGGACTCCTACAATGAGCAGTTCTTC. It translates to CASSGAGDSYNEQFF. The full variable domain, in which reference TRBV9 and TRBJ2-1 provide the parts outside the CDR3, is DSGVTQTPKHLITATGQRVTLRCSPRSGDLSVYWYQQSLDQGLQFLIQYYNGEERAKGNILERFSAQQFPDLHSELNLSSLELGDSALYFCASSGAGDSYNEQFFGPGTRLTVL.

The genes are TRBV7-2 and TRBJ1-1; TRBD1 matches 8 bases. The length of the CDR3 is 14 residues. The junction had 8 bases not matched to a gene; V was cut back by 5 bases and J by 6 bases. The germline V gene has CDR1 SGHTA and CDR2 FQGNSA. The CDR3 nucleotides are TGTGCCAGCAGCCCAGGGGGCGGGTCGGCTGAAGCTTTCTTT. Translation gives CASSPGGGSAEAFF.

The genes are TRBV21-1 and TRBJ1-4; the D call TRBD1 from the table was never checked on the DNA. TRBV21-1 is a pseudogene. This CDR3 has 18 amino acids. CDR3 bases: TGTGCCAGCAGCAAAGTGTGGTCAGATCTTTTAACTAATGAAAAACTGTTTTTT. Its translation is CASSKVWSDLLTNEKLFF.

The genes are TRBV6-6 and TRBJ1-1; the D gene is possibly TRBD1 (6 bases). The germline V gene has CDR1 MNHNY and CDR2 SVGAGI (reference sequence). The CDR3 length is 14 residues. Trimming took 4 bases from V and 4 from J, leaving 13 bases between them. The DNA of the CDR3 is TGTGCCAGCAGTTCGGGGGGGCGCAGCACTGAAGCTTTCTTT. This codes for CASSSGGRSTEAFF.

The chain recombines TRBV4-3 with TRBJ2-2, with D possibly TRBD2 on 6 matching bases. Germline CDR1 reads LGHNA; CDR2 reads YSLEER. V lost 4 bases, J lost 1 base, and 10 bases lay in between. The CDR3 runs 15 residues. The DNA of the CDR3 is TGCGCCAGCAGCCCGGGACTGGTGAACACCGGGGAGCTGTTTTTT. Amino acid sequence: CASSPGLVNTGELFF.

The sample holds a few counts of this clone. The CDR3 spells CATSYGQGSEQYF. In DNA, the CDR3 is TGTGCCACCTCCTACGGACAGGGTTCGGAGCAGTACTTC. This chain links TRBV6-4 with TRBJ2-7; 8 nucleotides agree with TRBD1. CDR1 and CDR2 (germline): MRHNA, SNTAGT. This CDR3 has 13 residues. With V trimmed by 10 bases and J by 7 bases, 12 bases remained unmatched.

The rearrangement joins TRBV28 to TRBJ1-4; D possibly corresponds to TRBD1 (5 bases). The CDR3 loop spans 14 amino acids. CDR1 and CDR2 from the germline V gene are MDHEN and SYDVKM. Trimming shortened V by 4 bases and J by 3 bases, and 9 bases separated the two germline ends. Here the CDR3 reads CASSSPGSNEKLFF. CDR3 nucleotides: TGTGCCAGCAGTTCCCCAGGGTCTAATGAAAAACTGTTTTTT.

This chain uses TRBV5-4 with TRBJ2-6; D gene uncertain. The CDR3 runs to 14 residues. V lost 4 bases to trimming and J lost 0 bases, with 5 bases between them. Germline V gives CDR1 SGHNT, CDR2 YYREEE (reference sequence). The CDR3 coding sequence is TGTGCCAGCAGCCCAGACTCTGGGGCCAACGTCCTGACTTTC. This translates into CASSPDSGANVLTF.

The chain's CDR3 is CASSLATGSYGYTF. CDR3 nucleotide sequence: TGTGCCAGCAGCTTGGCGACAGGGAGTTATGGCTACACCTTC. J is TRBJ1-2 and V is TRBV5-6; 7 bases fit TRBD1. This CDR3 has 14 residues. The V segment lost 0 bases and the J segment 5 bases; nucleotides outside the gene matches: 4. The germline V gene has CDR1 SGHDT and CDR2 YYEEEE.

This clone was counted only a few times. The V gene is TRBV28, the J gene TRBJ1-2, with D tentatively TRBD1 (5 bases). The germline gives CDR1 MDHEN, CDR2 SYDVKM. V lost 5 bases, J lost 4 bases, and 11 bases lay in between. The CDR3 length is 13 residues. As DNA, the CDR3 is TGTGCCAGCAGTCCCGGGGGGTCCTATGGCTACACCTTC. Protein: CASSPGGSYGYTF.

CDR3: CSVRGFDEKLFF. In nucleotides, the CDR3 is TGCAGCGTTAGGGGGTTTGATGAAAAACTGTTTTTT. The rearrangement uses TRBV29-1 and TRBJ1-4; possibly TRBD1 for D (6 bases). The ends were cut back, 5 bases at V and 6 bases at J, with 10 bases in the middle. Germline V gene lookup returns CDR1 SQVTM and CDR2 ANQGSEA. The CDR3 consists of 12 residues.

Only a few counts were recorded for this clone. The chain combines TRBV4-3 with TRBJ2-1; 10 bases line up with TRBD2. The CDR3 sequence is 16 residues long. Unmatched junction bases numbered 5, after V lost 3 bases and J lost 3 bases. Germline V gene data show CDR1 as LGHNA and CDR2 as YSLEER. The CDR3 coding sequence is TGCGCCAGCAGCCAGACTCTAGCGGGAGACTACAATGAGCAGTTCTTC. Protein product: CASSQTLAGDYNEQFF.

This clone was counted a single time. The chain employs TRBV28 and TRBJ2-1; tentatively, D is TRBD2 (6 bases). The CDR3 runs to 18 residues. Trimming cost V 3 bases and J 2 bases, with 20 bases left between them. The V gene's germline CDR1 is MDHEN and CDR2 SYDVKM. The CDR3 DNA is TGTGCCAGCAGTTTTTGGGGACTCAAATCGAGTGCCTACAATGAGCAGTTCTTC. Protein sequence: CASSFWGLKSSAYNEQFF.

This chain links TRBV4-3 with TRBJ2-7; a weak D match, TRBD2 (6 bases). The CDR3 is 13 residues long. CDR1 is LGHNA, CDR2 YSLEER, per germline. V was clipped by 0 bases and J by 4 bases, with 7 bases between them. CDR3 in DNA: TGCGCCAGCAGCCAAGAGGCGGGGTACGAGCAGTACTTC. Encoded protein: CASSQEAGYEQYF.

The V call is TRBV7-2, the J call TRBJ1-1, with a weak D call TRBD1 (5 bases). The CDR3 length is 13 residues. Germline CDR1 and CDR2: SGHTA and FQGNSA. Trimming pared 4 bases from V and 4 bases from J, leaving 10 bases between. DNA of the CDR3: TGTGCCAGCAGCTCTCGGGGGAGCACTGAAGCTTTCTTT. Residues: CASSSRGSTEAFF.

The rearrangement joins TRBV7-9 to TRBJ1-3, with 10 bases fitting TRBD1. V dropped 4 bases and J dropped 4; count of bases not matched to a gene: 7. Germline lookup yields CDR1 SEHNR and CDR2 FQNEAQ (reference sequence). The CDR3 has 16 amino acids. Here the CDR3 DNA reads TGTGCCAGCAGCTCACTCGACAGGGGGCTAGGAAACACCATATATTTT. Its translation is CASSSLDRGLGNTIYF.

The chain joins TRBV4-3 to TRBJ2-7, with D hard to call. The CDR3 has 16 residues. V was pared by 1 base and J by 0 bases, with 13 bases between. CDR1 is LGHNA, CDR2 YSLEER, per germline. The CDR3 loop reads CASSQGVSRSSYEQYF. In DNA, the CDR3 is TGCGCCAGCAGCCAAGGGGTTAGCCGGAGCTCCTACGAGCAGTACTTC.